This TCR beta chain was documented in a study of CD8+CD57+ T cells in acquired aplastic anemia. Overall study: Roughly 3 ug was the average amount of DNA from sorted CD4+ and CD8+ cells.

Per the germline V gene, CDR1 is SGHDN and CDR2 is FVKESK. Trimming took off 1 base at V and 7 bases at J, with 10 bases between the two ends. The CDR3 is 14 amino acids. The study, taken as a whole, reports: In common between the patients and the controls were approximately 28 CD8+ CDR3 sequences. Any difference that existed in CD8+ Simpson's diversity between patients and controls was not significant.

Patients chosen for sequencing had CD8+CD57+ cells that had expanded, as shown by flow cytometry. It was genomic DNA that served as the template for profiling TCR beta VDJ and CDR3. TCRdb analysed the reads with MiXCR anew, one entry per CDR3 protein. Of under 500,000 distinct CDR3 sequences in the sample, approximately 33% were seen once. For this clonotype: As yet, its antigen is unknown.

The chain uses TRBV14 and TRBJ2-2; D may match TRBD1 or TRBD2 (5 bases each). Input material: sorted CD4+, CD8+, or CD8+CD57+ T cells (not recorded which) from PBMCs. This receptor was identified in a human donor with aplastic anemia. The DNA of the CDR3 is TGTGCCAGCAGCCAAGTCCGGGGCGGCGGGGAGCTGTTTTTT. Translation: CASSQVRGGGELFF.